The 12 T cell receptor beta chains listed next were all sequenced from one sample in a study of PD-L1 blockade in urothelial cancer. Sequenced by immunoSEQ multiplex PCR; TCRdb stores in-frame clones only, minus some. The top ten clones hold over 3.5% of a sample with roughly 50,000 clones, roughly 77% of them seen once. Material: PBMCs, obtained around atezolizumab (anti-PD-L1) treatment. These receptors were collected from a man aged 70-80 years with urothelial cancer.

The rearrangement joins TRBV30 to TRBJ2-1; unclear D gene. Trimming stripped 0 bases from V and 6 bases from J, with 9 bases between. Germline V CDR1 and CDR2: GTSNPN, SVGIG (reference sequence). This CDR3 region has 13 residues. The CDR3 is CAWSVLSGNEQFF. CDR3 in DNA: TGTGCCTGGAGTGTACTTTCAGGCAATGAGCAGTTCTTC.

The rearrangement joins TRBV7-6 to TRBJ2-5, with TRBD2 matching 11 bases. Germline lookup yields CDR1 SGHVS and CDR2 FNYEAQ. There are 14 residues in the CDR3. J was trimmed by 5 bases and V by 1 base; bases with no gene match: 0. Written as DNA, the CDR3 is TGTGCCAGCAGCTTAGGGACTAGCGGGGAGACCCAGTACTTC. It is translated as CASSLGTSGETQYF.

This chain uses TRBV6-5 with TRBJ2-3; 7 bases fit TRBD2. This CDR3 spans 16 amino acids. With V trimmed by 2 bases and J by 0 bases, 5 bases remained unmatched. The germline V gene has CDR1 MNHEY and CDR2 SVGAGI. The CDR3 here is CASSYLTSRSTDTQYF. The CDR3 nucleotides read TGTGCCAGCAGTTACCTGACTAGCAGGAGCACAGATACGCAGTATTTT.

The rearrangement uses TRBV7-9 and TRBJ2-1, with 10 bases matching TRBD2. Losses at the gene ends were 5 bases for V and 2 bases for J; bases not matched to a gene: 6. The CDR3 totals 16 residues. Germline lookup yields CDR1 SEHNR and CDR2 FQNEAQ (reference sequence). DNA of the CDR3: TGTGCCAGCAGCCCCGGACTAGCGGAGGCCTACAATGAGCAGTTCTTC. Translated: CASSPGLAEAYNEQFF.

This clone was observed a single time. The gene calls are TRBV28 and TRBJ2-5; 9 positions agree with TRBD2. The germline gives CDR1 MDHEN, CDR2 SYDVKM. This CDR3 has 14 residues. The junction had 7 bases not matched to a gene; V was cut back by 6 bases and J by 5 bases. DNA of the CDR3: TGTGCCAGCAGGATAGCGGGAGTCGGGGAGACCCAGTACTTC. Encoded protein: CASRIAGVGETQYF. Using reference TRBV28 and TRBJ2-5 for the parts outside the CDR3, the full variable domain is DVKVTQSSRYLVKRTGEKVFLECVQDMDHENMFWYRQDPGLGLRLIYFSYDVKMKEKGDIPEGYSVSREKKERFSLILESASTNQTSMYLCASRIAGVGETQYFGPGTRLLVL.

The chain combines TRBV14 with TRBJ1-3, with D perhaps matching TRBD1 (6 bases). Germline V CDR1 and CDR2: SGHDN, FVKESK. The CDR3 runs 14 residues. Trimming cost V 6 bases and J 4 bases, with 13 bases left between them. The CDR3 DNA is TGTGCCAGCAGACAACAGGGTTTAGGAAACACCATATATTTT. Translation gives CASRQQGLGNTIYF.

The V gene is TRBV14, the J gene TRBJ1-2; 10 positions agree with TRBD1. Germline lookup yields CDR1 SGHDN and CDR2 FVKESK. Germline trimming cut 0 bases from V and 4 bases from J; bases unmatched to any gene: 5. The CDR3 totals 16 residues. CDR3 sequence: CASSQDPGQGIYGYTF. The CDR3 DNA reads as TGTGCCAGCAGCCAAGATCCGGGACAGGGGATCTATGGCTACACCTTC.

The chain employs TRBV15 and TRBJ1-1; 10 bases align to TRBD1. The CDR3 is 16 amino acids. V shed 3 bases and J 0 bases; nucleotides not matched to a gene: 4. Germline-derived CDR1 and CDR2 are LNHNV and YYDKDF (reference sequence). The CDR3 protein is CATSRDRGGMNTEAFF. Written as DNA, the CDR3 is TGTGCCACCAGCAGGGACAGGGGGGGCATGAACACTGAAGCTTTCTTT.

V is TRBV7-2 and J is TRBJ1-1; D may be TRBD1 (5 bases). Trimming left V 8 bases short and J 8 bases short, with 12 bases between. This CDR3 has 11 residues. Germline CDR1 SGHTA, CDR2 FQGNSA. For the CDR3, the DNA is TGTGCCAGCGCGGGGCCGGCGGAAGCTTTCTTT. This gives the protein CASAGPAEAFF. Supplemented by reference TRBV7-2 and TRBJ1-1, the full variable domain reads GAGVSQSPSNKVTEKGKDVELRCDPISGHTALYWYRQSLGQGLEFLIYFQGNSAPDKSGLPSDRFSAERTGGSVSTLTIQRTQQEDSAVYLCASAGPAEAFFGQGTRLTVV.

The J gene is TRBJ2-1, the V gene TRBV10-3, with 8 bases matching TRBD1. Germline V gives CDR1 ENHRY, CDR2 SYGVKD. The J segment lost 3 bases and the V segment lost 2 bases, leaving 12 bases of the junction unmatched. The CDR3 extends over 18 amino acids. The CDR3 DNA reads as TGTGCCATCAGTGAGACGGACACAGGGGGTGAGGACTACAATGAGCAGTTCTTC. Protein sequence: CAISETDTGGEDYNEQFF.

CDR3 DNA sequence: TGCGCCAGCAGCGACCTGTGGGCAGCCAACACGAACTATGGCTACACCTTC. It specifies CASSDLWAANTNYGYTF. The chain is built from TRBV5-1 and TRBJ1-2; D not certain. From germline, CDR1 is SGHRS and CDR2 YFSETQ. Trimming removed 4 bases from V and 2 bases from J, with 21 bases in between. The CDR3 is made up of 17 amino acids.

The chain has TRBV10-2 and TRBJ2-3, with 7 bases matching TRBD2. The CDR3 is made up of 16 amino acids. V lost 7 bases, J lost 3 bases, and 13 bases stayed unmatched. Germline loops: CDR1 WSHSY, CDR2 SAAADI. The chain's CDR3 is CASKRVGGGRTDTQYF. CDR3 DNA: TGCGCCAGCAAACGAGTGGGGGGGGGAAGGACAGATACGCAGTATTTT.